Listed below are T cell receptor beta chains from one sample, sequenced in a study of cytomegalovirus exposure and HLA in healthy donors. The assay was immunoSEQ multiplex PCR, and TCRdb's table has in-frame clones only and misses some. This table has about 200,000 clones, roughly 77% appearing once. Material: PBMCs. The receptor set was obtained from a woman in her twenties or thirties in good health and CMV-seronegative. The CDR3 runs from the conserved cysteine through the conserved F or W. Fields, in order: J gene, D gene, clone size, V gene, CDR3 DNA, CDR3 protein. A D gene is named only where the DNA matches it firmly. The size entry is marked missing in some rows and otherwise reads once, few, many or a size class.

J gene: TRBJ2-3; D gene: TRBD1; clone size: NA; V gene: TRBV5-1; CDR3 DNA: TGCGCCAGCAGCTCCGGTGGGACAGGAGATACGCAGTATTTT; CDR3 protein: CASSSGGTGDTQYF
J gene: TRBJ1-1; D gene: NA; clone size: NA; V gene: TRBV5-1; CDR3 DNA: TGCGCCAGCAGCGACTTAGGCACTGAAGCTTTCTTT; CDR3 protein: CASSDLGTEAFF
J gene: TRBJ1-6; D gene: NA; clone size: NA; V gene: TRBV19; CDR3 DNA: TGTGCCAGTAGTGAGAGGGAGAGTTCACCCCTCCACTTT; CDR3 protein: CASSERESSPLHF
J gene: TRBJ1-1; D gene: TRBD1; clone size: NA; V gene: TRBV5-1; CDR3 DNA: TGCGCCAGCAGCTTAAAAACCGGGACAGGCAACACTGAAGCTTTCTTT; CDR3 protein: CASSLKTGTGNTEAFF
J gene: TRBJ1-5; D gene: NA; clone size: NA; V gene: TRBV2; CDR3 DNA: TGTGCCAGCAGCGAAAGCCCTACAGGGTCCTGGGGGCCCCAGCATTTT; CDR3 protein: CASSESPTGSWGPQHF
J gene: TRBJ2-7; D gene: NA; clone size: NA; V gene: TRBV30; CDR3 DNA: TGTGCCTGGAGTGCTGGGGGAGGAAGCCGATACTACGAGCAGTACTTC; CDR3 protein: CAWSAGGGSRYYEQYF
J gene: TRBJ2-7; D gene: TRBD2; clone size: few; V gene: TRBV7-3; CDR3 DNA: TGTGCCAGCAACAAATCCGACAGGGGACTAGCGGGGTATGAGCAGTACTTC; CDR3 protein: CASNKSDRGLAGYEQYF
J gene: TRBJ2-7; D gene: NA; clone size: NA; V gene: TRBV20-1; CDR3 DNA: TGCAGTGCTAGTAAGGAGTACGAGCAGTACTTC; CDR3 protein: CSASKEYEQYF
J gene: TRBJ2-1; D gene: NA; clone size: few; V gene: TRBV4-1; CDR3 DNA: TGCGCCAGCAGCCAAGATCGGGGCTCGGGGGTTAAGCAGTTCTTC; CDR3 protein: CASSQDRGSGVKQFF
J gene: TRBJ1-5; D gene: NA; clone size: NA; V gene: TRBV29-1; CDR3 DNA: TGCAGCGTCACCACAGGGTCGGGTCAGCCCCAGCATTTT; CDR3 protein: CSVTTGSGQPQHF
J gene: TRBJ2-2; D gene: TRBD1; clone size: once; V gene: TRBV27; CDR3 DNA: TGTGCCAGCAGTCCGGGACAGGGGGTCGGGGAGCTGTTTTTT; CDR3 protein: CASSPGQGVGELFF
J gene: TRBJ1-4; D gene: NA; clone size: NA; V gene: TRBV7-6; CDR3 DNA: TGTGCCAGCAGCTTAGGCCTACAGGGATGGGCAACTAATGAAAAACTGTTTTTT; CDR3 protein: CASSLGLQGWATNEKLFF
J gene: TRBJ1-6; D gene: TRBD1; clone size: NA; V gene: TRBV10-1; CDR3 DNA: TGCGCCAGCAGTGATGGACAGGGGAATTCACCCCTCCACTTT; CDR3 protein: CASSDGQGNSPLHF
J gene: TRBJ2-5; D gene: TRBD1; clone size: NA; V gene: TRBV23-1; CDR3 DNA: TGCGCCAGCCGGGGACAGTTTCAAGAGACCCAGTACTTC; CDR3 protein: CASRGQFQETQYF
J gene: TRBJ2-7; D gene: TRBD1; clone size: once; V gene: TRBV5-1; CDR3 DNA: TGCGCCAGCAGAGTCGCAGGGGGAAACGAGCAGTACTTC; CDR3 protein: CASRVAGGNEQYF
J gene: TRBJ2-2; D gene: NA; clone size: NA; V gene: TRBV5-6; CDR3 DNA: TGTGCCAGCAGCGGCGGGACCTTTAAGACCGGGGAGCTGTTTTTT; CDR3 protein: CASSGGTFKTGELFF
J gene: TRBJ2-7; D gene: TRBD1; clone size: once; V gene: TRBV5-6; CDR3 DNA: TGTGCCAGCAGCCCGATAGGACAGGGGGCTTTTTACGAGCAGTACTTC; CDR3 protein: CASSPIGQGAFYEQYF
J gene: TRBJ2-1; D gene: TRBD2; clone size: NA; V gene: TRBV6-5; CDR3 DNA: TGTGCCAGCAGTTCCGTAGGCGGGAGCTCCTACAATGAGCAGTTCTTC; CDR3 protein: CASSSVGGSSYNEQFF
J gene: TRBJ1-1; D gene: NA; clone size: NA; V gene: TRBV19; CDR3 DNA: TGTGCCAGTCTAACCGGGACAAGGGCGAACACTGAAGCTTTCTTT; CDR3 protein: CASLTGTRANTEAFF
J gene: TRBJ1-1; D gene: NA; clone size: few; V gene: TRBV18; CDR3 DNA: TGTGCCAGCTCACAGGACACCTCGAGCACTGAAGCTTTCTTT; CDR3 protein: CASSQDTSSTEAFF
J gene: TRBJ2-1; D gene: TRBD2; clone size: NA; V gene: TRBV5-4; CDR3 DNA: TGTGCCAGCAGCTTACCCGGGACTAGCCCCAGTGAGCAGTTCTTC; CDR3 protein: CASSLPGTSPSEQFF
J gene: TRBJ2-2; D gene: NA; clone size: once; V gene: TRBV4-1; CDR3 DNA: TGCGCCAGCAGCCTGGGGAGAGGGGGCACCGGGGAGCTGTTTTTT; CDR3 protein: CASSLGRGGTGELFF
J gene: TRBJ2-1; D gene: TRBD2; clone size: NA; V gene: TRBV4-1; CDR3 DNA: TGCGCCAGCAGCCTTAGACTAGCGGGAGATATGGAGCAGTTCTTC; CDR3 protein: CASSLRLAGDMEQFF
J gene: TRBJ2-1; D gene: TRBD2; clone size: NA; V gene: TRBV5-1; CDR3 DNA: TGCGCCAGCAGCTTGCCGCTAGCGGCCAATGAGCAGTTCTTC; CDR3 protein: CASSLPLAANEQFF